This record concerns one T cell receptor beta chain sequence. Sequencing was performed with immunoSEQ multiplex PCR; in TCRdb, only in-frame clones are kept and a portion is missing. The sample shows around 290,000 clones, roughly nine tenths of them seen only once. This entry is derived from a study of blood T cell repertoires in COVID-19. Study-level background: Acute and convalescent COVID-19 samples came from the United States, Italy and Spain.

The CDR3 loop spans 14 amino acids. V was pared by 4 bases and J by 4 bases, with 10 bases between. CDR1 and CDR2 (germline): SEHNR, FQNEAQ (reference sequence). Categorization into cohorts depended on clinical history that participants reported. The sample taken for sequencing was PBMCs or T cells enriched from blood (not recorded which). V and J are TRBV7-9 and TRBJ2-2; D possibly corresponds to TRBD1 (5 bases). This receptor was identified in a woman aged 40 to 55 who had recovered from COVID-19. The CDR3 DNA sequence: TGTGCCAGCAGCTCACCCAGGGCCACCGGGGAGCTGTTTTTT. This encodes CASSSPRATGELFF.